Listed here is a single TCR beta chain. Its antigen is still unknown. Germline CDR1 reads SGHRS; CDR2 reads YFSETQ. This CDR3 region has 16 residues. The ends were cut back, 4 bases at V and 4 bases at J, with 20 bases in the middle. After expansion with viral peptide pools in the ViraFEST assay, antigen-specific CD4+ T cells were sequenced. The culture ran for about 11 days, and then CD4+ T cells were isolated. All vaccine recipients tested negative for nucleocapsid antibodies and had never contracted SARS-CoV-2 infection. Only in-frame clones appear in the TCRdb table, and some are missing; sequencing was by immunoSEQ multiplex PCR. The sample includes about 41,000 clones, roughly 76% of them seen just once. This specimen belongs to a study of vaccination effects on CD4 cells after COVID-19. Study conclusions and caveats: Within healthy vaccinees, only 1 of 255 vaccine-induced clones displayed cross-reactivity with common cold coronaviruses.

The receptor was derived from a human donor who received a COVID-19 vaccine. The source material was CD4+ T cells from PBMCs cultured with HCoV-OC43 spike peptides, sampled before COVID-19 vaccination. The subset here: HCoV-OC43 spike overlapping peptide pool stimulation. The chain joins TRBV5-1 to TRBJ1-1; possibly TRBD1 for D (5 bases). CDR3 in DNA: TGCGCCAGCAGCGGGACCCTAACAGCATTCGGCACTGAAGCTTTCTTT. As protein: CASSGTLTAFGTEAFF.